This TCR beta chain was obtained from a study of Graves' ophthalmopathy and Graves' hyperthyroidism. Amplified material comprised TCR beta CDR3 regions derived from RNA transcripts. RT-PCR was first run with HTBI primers, then multiplex PCR in a second round. TCRdb fed the multiplex PCR reads into MiXCR, producing one record per CDR3 protein. This table has about 200,000 distinct CDR3 sequences, 25% to 35% appearing once. For donors with ophthalmopathy, the disease showed moderate-to-severe activity, reached CAS ≥3 and NOSPECS ≥4, and had lasted under 3 months. Clinicians made diagnoses from clinical symptoms, serum thyroxine, TRAb, thyroid ultrasound and orbital computed tomography. V lost 3 bases and J lost 2, with 2 bases in between. The CDR3 totals 11 residues. The germline gives CDR1 MNHNS, CDR2 SASEGT. This clonotype was observed many times.

The chain combines TRBV6-1 with TRBJ2-7; D gene uncertain. The material sequenced was peripheral blood. The receptor was derived from a man between 50 and 59 years old with Graves' ophthalmopathy. The CDR3 DNA follows: TGTGCCAGCAGTGACCCCTACGAGCAGTACTTC. This translates into CASSDPYEQYF.